The TCR beta chain described here comes from a study of blood T cell repertoires in COVID-19. On the study more broadly: Samples came from the United States, Italy and Spain, spanning acute and convalescent COVID-19. From T cells, B-cell-depleted T cells, or PBMCs came the material, which was cDNA or gDNA.

Authors' processing steps: Reference gene primer amplification in the assay estimated nucleated cell counts. Profiled with immunoSEQ multiplex PCR; TCRdb holds only in-frame clones, not every one. V, J and clone size reflect that table, while D and trimming were determined from the DNA. The table shows under 250,000 clones, with roughly 85% occurring only once. J gave up 4 bases and V 1 base, and 4 bases lay outside the gene matches. CDR3 size: 15 residues. Germline V gene data show CDR1 as SGHRS and CDR2 as YFSETQ. The receptor was derived from an older woman with active or convalescent COVID-19. The V and J genes are TRBV5-1 and TRBJ2-1; 8 bases agree with TRBD2. Sequences were obtained from peripheral blood. The CDR3 protein is CASSLLAGDYNEQFF. The CDR3 DNA reads TGCGCCAGCAGCTTGCTAGCGGGCGATTACAATGAGCAGTTCTTC.